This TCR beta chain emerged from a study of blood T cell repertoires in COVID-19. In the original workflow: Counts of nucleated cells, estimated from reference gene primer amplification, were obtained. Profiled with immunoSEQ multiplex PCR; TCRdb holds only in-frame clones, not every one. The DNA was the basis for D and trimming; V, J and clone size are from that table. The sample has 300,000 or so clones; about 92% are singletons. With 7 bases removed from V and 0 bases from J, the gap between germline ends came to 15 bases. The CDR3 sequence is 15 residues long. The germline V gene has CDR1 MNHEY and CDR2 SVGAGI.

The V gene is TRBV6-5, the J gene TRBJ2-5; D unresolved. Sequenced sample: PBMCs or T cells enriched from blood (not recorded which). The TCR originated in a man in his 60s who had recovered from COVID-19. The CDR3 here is CASTQDTVYQETQYF. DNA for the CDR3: TGTGCCAGCACCCAAGACACAGTATACCAAGAGACCCAGTACTTC.